These T cell receptor beta chains were read from a single sample in a study of cytomegalovirus exposure and HLA in healthy donors. The data were produced by immunoSEQ multiplex PCR, yet TCRdb's version contains in-frame clones alone and is incomplete. This table holds about 59,000 clones, around 89% found once. The sample was PBMCs. The receptors here all came from a man aged 25 to 40 in good health and CMV-seropositive. CDR3s include the opening cysteine and the closing phenylalanine or tryptophan. The D gene is left open where the match is weak. Some rows mark clone size as missing; the rest say once, few, many or name a class of expanded clone.

CDR3nt,CDR3aa,v_gene,d_gene,abundance,j_gene
TGTGCCATCAGTGACTCGACCGGACTAGCTCGCGAGCAGTACTTC,CAISDSTGLAREQYF,TRBV10-3,TRBD2,NA,TRBJ2-7
TGTGCCAGCAGTTACCCGGACAGGGGCTACGAGCAGTACTTC,CASSYPDRGYEQYF,TRBV6-5,TRBD1,NA,TRBJ2-7
TGTGCCTGGAGTTACTCCCATAACACTGAAGCTTTCTTT,CAWSYSHNTEAFF,TRBV30,NA,NA,TRBJ1-1
TGTGCCAGCAGCCATGGGACAGGGGAATCCGGCTACACCTTC,CASSHGTGESGYTF,TRBV4-2,TRBD1,NA,TRBJ1-2
TGCGCCAGCAGCTTGGTTAGTTCATGGCTAGCGGATTACAATGAGCAGTTCTTC,CASSLVSSWLADYNEQFF,TRBV5-1,TRBD2,NA,TRBJ2-1
TGTGCCAGCAGCCCGGGACTAGCGGTGAACACCGGGGAGCTGTTTTTT,CASSPGLAVNTGELFF,TRBV7-9,TRBD2,NA,TRBJ2-2
TGTGCCAGCAGCTTAGGGGGGCAGGGGGAAAAACTGTTTTTT,CASSLGGQGEKLFF,TRBV7-9,NA,NA,TRBJ1-4
TGTGCCAGCAGCCCCGAGGGTGGCGTAGACTCCTACGAGCAGTACTTC,CASSPEGGVDSYEQYF,TRBV9,NA,NA,TRBJ2-7
TGCGCCAGCAGCCAGGGGGACAGGCACTATGGCTACACCTTC,CASSQGDRHYGYTF,TRBV4-1,TRBD1,NA,TRBJ1-2
TGTGCCAGCTTGGAGCCCATGAACACTGAAGCTTTCTTT,CASLEPMNTEAFF,TRBV6-5,NA,few,TRBJ1-1
TGCGCCAGCAGCATCGCACAGCAGGATACGCAGTATTTT,CASSIAQQDTQYF,TRBV4-1,NA,NA,TRBJ2-3
TGCGCCAGCAGTGACGTGGGAGGACGGGACGAGGAGACCCAGTACTTC,CASSDVGGRDEETQYF,TRBV10-1,NA,NA,TRBJ2-5
TGTGCCAGCAGCTTAGGCTCTAGCGGGAGTGGAGATACGCAGTATTTT,CASSLGSSGSGDTQYF,TRBV11-1,TRBD2,NA,TRBJ2-3
TGTGCCAGCAGTCCCACAGGGGGCCTCGGGGAGCTGTTTTTT,CASSPTGGLGELFF,TRBV27,TRBD1,NA,TRBJ2-2
TGTGCCTGGAGGGGACGGGGACAGGATTACACCGGGGAGCTGTTTTTT,CAWRGRGQDYTGELFF,TRBV30,TRBD1,NA,TRBJ2-2